This is a list of T cell receptor beta chains from one sample in a study of shared clonotypes between healthy human individuals. Sequencing used immunoSEQ multiplex PCR; TCRdb keeps in-frame clones, though not all of them. The repertoire includes about 2.4 million clones, 93% of them detected once, and roughly 0.39% sits in the top ten. The source material was naive CD4+ T cells from PBMCs. The receptors were sampled from a man aged 18 to 29 in good health. Some clones in this sample may be carry-over from other donors' samples. Each CDR3 is given with its conserved first and last residue.

V gene	J gene	CDR3 protein
TRBV5-1	TRBJ2-7	CASSFKGSGGYEQYF
TRBV5-4	TRBJ2-7	CASSRTSENYEQYF
TRBV2	TRBJ2-3	CASSESPNSLAGYGDTQYF
TRBV29-1	TRBJ2-5	CSVVGGSETQYF
TRBV14	TRBJ2-4	CASSRQYGLDIQYF
TRBV29-1	TRBJ1-2	CSVTQGVYGYTF
TRBV5-1	TRBJ1-2	CASSLDRGRGGYTF
TRBV5-1	TRBJ2-7	CASSLETGYYEQYF
TRBV5-1	TRBJ1-5	CASRPDNGLNQPQHF
TRBV6-6	TRBJ1-1	CASSYRQGNTEAFF
TRBV30	TRBJ2-1	CAWSASGNEQFF
TRBV6-5	TRBJ1-5	CASSWDRDQPQHF
TRBV4-1	TRBJ2-3	CASSHSRVAGVTDTQYF
TRBV5-1	TRBJ2-1	CASSPGTSGNYNEQFF
TRBV5-4	TRBJ2-1	CASSSSGQQYNEQFF
TRBV10-3	TRBJ2-5	CAIRSAAYQETQYF
TRBV6-5	TRBJ1-2	CASSYREYGYTF
TRBV27	TRBJ1-2	CASSRGIWNYGYTF
TRBV20-1	TRBJ1-1	CSARGRYEAFF
TRBV6-1	TRBJ1-5	CASSVDRGVSQPQHF
TRBV5-1	TRBJ2-7	CASSLAMSEYEQYF
TRBV9	TRBJ2-4	CASSPAGQNIQYF
TRBV6-1	TRBJ2-6	CASSGVTGNSGANVLTF
TRBV6-6	TRBJ2-7	CASSYQGSRYEQYF
TRBV5-1	TRBJ1-3	CASSSLPQGAGNTIYF
TRBV7-7	TRBJ2-1	CASSLGGSGAYNEQFF
TRBV28	TRBJ2-2	CASSLRRTHTGELFF
TRBV5-6	TRBJ2-7	CASSLAGGAYEQYF
TRBV21-1	TRBJ2-1	CASSKEDGGTASEQFF
TRBV7-6	TRBJ1-4	CASSLGVGDNEKLFF
TRBV19	TRBJ1-5	CASSMREGRQPQHF
TRBV4-3	TRBJ1-2	CASSQDRAINYGYTF
TRBV6-5	TRBJ1-2	CASSPARGGYTF
TRBV29-1	TRBJ2-3	CSARWPSQTDTQYF
TRBV11-3	TRBJ2-1	CASSLVGAYNEQFF
TRBV7-9	TRBJ2-1	CASSSGGSGRYNEQFF
TRBV27	TRBJ2-5	CASSFQGEETQYF
TRBV9	TRBJ2-3	CASSAAPGGGGTDTQYF
TRBV7-3	TRBJ2-7	CASSLGAGEYEQYF